This is a list of T cell receptor beta chains from one sample in a study of cytomegalovirus exposure and HLA in healthy donors. Measured with immunoSEQ multiplex PCR; TCRdb has only the in-frame clones, and not every one. This table holds around 150,000 clones, roughly 81% found once. What was sequenced was PBMCs. The origin of the receptors is a man aged 18 to 35 in good health and CMV-seropositive. Both conserved end residues are part of each CDR3. Each record gives: J gene, V gene, D gene, clone size, CDR3 DNA, CDR3 protein. D genes are given only for firm matches. Not every row has a clone size; where given, it reads once, few, many or a size class.

TRBJ2-7,TRBV19,TRBD2,NA,TGTGCCAGTAGTATTTGTGCGGCTAGCGGTGATTCCTACGAGCAGTACTTC,CASSICAASGDSYEQYF
TRBJ2-1,TRBV5-6,NA,NA,TGTGCCAGCAGCTCTGGCACAGGTGCCTTTCACTCCTACAATGAGCAGTTCTTC,CASSSGTGAFHSYNEQFF
TRBJ2-5,TRBV25-1,TRBD1,NA,TGTGCCAGCCGACCGACAGGGCCCCAAGAGACCCAGTACTTC,CASRPTGPQETQYF
TRBJ1-5,TRBV30,TRBD1,few,TGTGCCTGGAACCCAATGGGGACAGTAAATCAGCCCCAGCATTTT,CAWNPMGTVNQPQHF
TRBJ2-2,TRBV11-3,NA,once,TGTGCCAGCATCACAGGCGGGGACACCGGGGAGCTGTTTTTT,CASITGGDTGELFF
TRBJ1-1,TRBV7-3,NA,NA,TGTGCCAGCAGCTTAAACGGGAACACTGAAGCTTTCTTT,CASSLNGNTEAFF
TRBJ2-2,TRBV12-5,NA,NA,TGTGCTAGTGGTTTGTTGTCAGGGCGGACCGGGGAGCTGTTTTTT,CASGLLSGRTGELFF
TRBJ2-3,TRBV19,NA,NA,TGTGCCAGTGGTGCGGTCTCTAGCACAGATACGCAGTATTTT,CASGAVSSTDTQYF
TRBJ1-1,TRBV4-1,NA,NA,TGCGCCAGCAGCCAAGTTTTAGCTGGGGGCGGTGGAGCTTTCTTT,CASSQVLAGGGGAFF
TRBJ2-1,TRBV7-2,NA,NA,TGTGCCAGCAGCTTAAGGTTGCGGGGAGTAGATGAGCAGTTCTTC,CASSLRLRGVDEQFF
TRBJ2-1,TRBV5-1,TRBD2,NA,TGCGCCAGCAGCTTGCTAGCGGGGGGGCACGAGCAGTTCTTC,CASSLLAGGHEQFF
TRBJ1-1,TRBV4-3,NA,many,TGCGCCAGCAGCCAAGAGGCGGGGAACACTGAAGCTTTCTTT,CASSQEAGNTEAFF
TRBJ2-7,TRBV11-3,NA,NA,TGTGCCAGCAGCTTGGCCGGGACACCCTCCTACGAGCAGTACTTC,CASSLAGTPSYEQYF
TRBJ1-5,TRBV7-9,TRBD1,NA,TGTGCCAGCAGCTTAGCTGGCGGCAGGGGGGCCAGTCAGCCCCAGCATTTT,CASSLAGGRGASQPQHF
TRBJ2-4,TRBV13,TRBD2,NA,TGTGCCAGCAGCTCGACTAGCGGGGGGGCTTTCGCCAAAAACCTTCAGTACTTC,CASSSTSGGAFAKNLQYF
TRBJ2-1,TRBV6-5,NA,NA,TGTGCCAGCACCCTTAGTTCCGGGGGCAATGAGCAGTTCTTC,CASTLSSGGNEQFF
TRBJ2-7,TRBV6-5,TRBD2,NA,TGTGCCAGCAGTCTAATTAGCGGGTCCTACGAGCAGTACTTC,CASSLISGSYEQYF
TRBJ1-1,TRBV9,TRBD1,NA,TGTGCCAGCAGCGTAGCTCTAACAGGGGGTATCACTGAAGCTTTCTTT,CASSVALTGGITEAFF
TRBJ1-6,TRBV5-4,NA,NA,TGTGCCAGCAGCTTGGCACAGGCGCCCCTCCACTTT,CASSLAQAPLHF
TRBJ2-4,TRBV2,TRBD2,NA,TGTGCCAGCAGTGATACTAGCGGGGGGCTAAACATTCAGTACTTC,CASSDTSGGLNIQYF
TRBJ1-2,TRBV7-2,NA,few,TGTGCCAGCAGCCTTACAGGGTCCAACTATGGCTACACCTTC,CASSLTGSNYGYTF
TRBJ2-5,TRBV27,TRBD2,NA,TGTGCCAGCGCATCCCCAGTCGAGGGTTGGGCGGGGGGGCCAGAGACCCAGTACTTC,CASASPVEGWAGGPETQYF
TRBJ2-7,TRBV6-6,TRBD1,NA,TGTGCCAGCAGGCCCGGTACAGGGGTTCCCTACGAGCAGTACTTC,CASRPGTGVPYEQYF
TRBJ2-2,TRBV4-1,NA,NA,TGCGCCAGCAGCCAGCCCGGACGGGGCGGGGAGCTGTTTTTT,CASSQPGRGGELFF
TRBJ2-1,TRBV7-9,TRBD1,NA,TGTGCCAGCAGCCCCGGACAGGGGTCCTACAATGAGCAGTTCTTC,CASSPGQGSYNEQFF
TRBJ2-1,TRBV7-9,NA,NA,TGTGCCAGCAGCCCCCCTATGAATGAGCAGTTCTTC,CASSPPMNEQFF
TRBJ1-2,TRBV21-1,NA,NA,TGTGCCAGCAGCAAAGTAAGGCAGGAGGAATACAGTAATGGCTACACCTTC,CASSKVRQEEYSNGYTF
TRBJ2-5,TRBV7-8,NA,NA,TGTGCCAGCAGCCCCAGGGTAGTTAAAGAGACCCAGTACTTC,CASSPRVVKETQYF
TRBJ1-1,TRBV5-1,TRBD1,once,TGCGCCAGCAGCTTGATCGCAGGGGGCTTCACTGAAGCTTTCTTT,CASSLIAGGFTEAFF
TRBJ2-5,TRBV5-1,NA,once,TGCGCCAGCAGCTCCGAGACAGGCCTGGGGGAGACCCAGTACTTC,CASSSETGLGETQYF
TRBJ2-7,TRBV5-1,TRBD1,NA,TGCGCCAGCAGCTTGGCCGGGACAGGGGCCGATCACAGTCAGTACTTC,CASSLAGTGADHSQYF
TRBJ2-6,TRBV6-1,NA,NA,TGTGCCAGCAGTGAACCCTACTCTGGGGCCAACGTCCTGACTTTC,CASSEPYSGANVLTF
TRBJ1-2,TRBV10-3,NA,NA,TGTGCCATCAGTGAGCAGGGTTCTGGCTACACCTTC,CAISEQGSGYTF
TRBJ2-7,TRBV5-5,TRBD1,NA,TGTGCCAGCAGCTGGGGACAGTCGGTGGGCGAGCAGTACTTC,CASSWGQSVGEQYF
TRBJ2-1,TRBV19,TRBD1,NA,TGTGCCAGTAGTATAGGACAGGGCAGTTGGAGTGAGCAGTTCTTC,CASSIGQGSWSEQFF
TRBJ2-5,TRBV7-2,NA,NA,TGTGCCAGCAGCTTACGGGTTGGGGAGACCCAGTACTTC,CASSLRVGETQYF